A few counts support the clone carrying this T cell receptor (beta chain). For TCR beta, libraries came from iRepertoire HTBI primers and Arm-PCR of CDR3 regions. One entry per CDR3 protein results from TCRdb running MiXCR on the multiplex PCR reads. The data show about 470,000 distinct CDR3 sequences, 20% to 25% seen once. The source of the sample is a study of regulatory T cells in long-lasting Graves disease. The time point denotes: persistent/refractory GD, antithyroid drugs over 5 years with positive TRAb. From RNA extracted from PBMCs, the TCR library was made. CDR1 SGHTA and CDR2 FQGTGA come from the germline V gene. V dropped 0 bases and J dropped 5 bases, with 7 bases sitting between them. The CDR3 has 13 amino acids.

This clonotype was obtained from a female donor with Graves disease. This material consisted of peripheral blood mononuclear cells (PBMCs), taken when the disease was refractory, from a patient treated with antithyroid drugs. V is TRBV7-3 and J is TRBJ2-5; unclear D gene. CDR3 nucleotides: TGTGCCAGCAGCTTAACGGTTGCGGAGACCCAGTACTTC. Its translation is CASSLTVAETQYF.